The source of this TCR beta chain is a study of blood T cell repertoires in COVID-19. This CDR3 contains 14 residues. Per germline, CDR1 SGHRS and CDR2 YFSETQ. Trimming stripped 5 bases from V and 6 bases from J, with 14 bases between. Profiling relied on immunoSEQ multiplex PCR, and the TCRdb table lists in-frame clones only, not all of them. The sample lists approximately 220,000 clones; 80% to 85% were seen once. The specimen sequenced was peripheral blood. This TCR was sampled from a woman aged 25 to 39 who had recovered from COVID-19. The chain combines TRBV5-1 with TRBJ2-2; possible D gene TRBD2, 6 bases. The CDR3 loop is CASSFGGDPGELFF. The CDR3 DNA sequence: TGCGCCAGCAGTTTCGGGGGTGATCCCGGGGAGCTGTTTTTT.